This TCR beta chain was found in a study of cytomegalovirus exposure and HLA in healthy donors (dated by TCRdb to about 2017). Regarding the research as a whole: An earlier analysis of roughly 630 of the donors reported approximately 290 Gb of sequence data and 100 million to 130 million unique TCR beta sequences from 190 million or so T cells. Roughly 300 gigabases of sequencing data and approximately 84 million unique TCR sequences were included in an early release covering under 650 HLA-typed donors. Of the roughly 410 genotyped donors, more than 75% were placed in the genetic ancestry cluster associated with self-reported Caucasian donors. The study aimed to test whether signatures of past pathogen exposure could be identified by cataloging public T cell receptors. The study profiled the T cell repertoires of 500 to 800 subjects by immunosequencing and related them to cytomegalovirus serostatus. A separate validation cohort of approximately 120 different subjects was used in addition to the roughly 620-subject first cohort. To predict cytomegalovirus infection status, the study combined high-throughput TCR immunosequencing, statistical association of individual TCRs with disease status, and machine learning. To study patterns of TCR occurrence, a later analysis re-analyzed previously published TCR beta repertoires from 666 donors and added high-resolution HLA genotyping. In the later analysis, no new phenotypic data were used to find candidate immune exposures; instead, reliance was placed on TCR beta sequences and their occurrence across donors. An earlier analysis of around 580 of the donors used high-throughput TCR beta sequencing to judge whether each TCR beta V gene segment behaved as functional or pseudogenic. Donor age, sex, ethnicity and CMV serostatus were compiled together with the repertoire data. A later genetic analysis took genome-wide SNP genotypes for 398 of the 666 donors and used that subset as a discovery cohort. Every repertoire in the discovery cohort had been generated on one and the same sequencing platform. Class I and class II HLA loci were covered by the typing at four-digit resolution. The number of typed donors differed by locus: about 620-640 for A, B, C, DRB1 and DQB1; approximately 540 for DQA1; some 590 for DPA1; and around 470 for DPB1. Because of strong linkage in the cohort, a few DR-DQ haplotypes were treated as single units for association and clustering. Among around 400 genotyped donors of the cohort, an average of 235,054 unique TCR beta nucleotide sequences were sequenced per donor, roughly 20% of them non-productive.

Library preparation was by the immunoSEQ multiplex PCR assay. For the multiplex PCR, a mixture combining 60 forward primers for TCR Vbeta segments and 13 reverse primers for TCR Jbeta segments was used. Amplification of the CDR3 region of rearranged TCR beta genes was performed with a multiplex PCR assay on genomic DNA. The amplified TCR beta libraries were sequenced on the Illumina HiSeq System as 87-base-pair reads. On the authors' methods: A later analysis tallied roughly 78 million unique TCR beta chains across the roughly 610 repertoires, and approximately 12 million of those chains were shared by two or more donors. To remove PCR and sequencing errors, raw reads were error-corrected and collapsed into unique sequences using a nearest-neighbor algorithm that merged closely related sequences. CDR3 sequences were aligned to IMGT reference sequences to assign V, D and J gene segments. For a sequence to be retained, a match of at least six nucleotides to both a V gene segment and a J gene segment was required. A rearrangement counted as productive if the CDR3 had no stop codons and remained in frame with V and J, and every other rearrangement counted as non-productive. Following IMGT convention, CDR3 was defined as the stretch from the second conserved V-encoded cysteine to the conserved J-encoded phenylalanine. Sequences without an unambiguous match to a single V gene segment were excluded from the earlier analysis of 450 to 650 of the donors. In an earlier analysis of approximately 500 of the donors, a V segment was called functional when productive rearrangements were above 56.7%, and segregating when the standard deviation between donors exceeded 5%. A statistical classification framework was developed to diagnose cytomegalovirus status using the catalog of TCR beta chain sequences. In a later analysis, TCR nucleotide sequences were compared against IMGT/GENE-DB human TR gene sequences so that V and J genes could be assigned. The TCRdist pipeline was used in a later analysis to assign CDR3 sequences and most-parsimonious VDJ recombination scenarios. A later analysis defined each TCR beta chain by its CDR3 amino acid sequence plus V-gene family, and excluded reads lacking a unique V-gene family. In a later analysis, around 650 highly shared, low-generation-probability nucleotide sequences were removed to address suspected cross-contamination and a sequencing artifact. For each public chain, a later analysis derived a clonal expansion index from normalized ranks of inferred template counts within each repertoire. A later analysis computed generation probabilities with a VDJ recombination model fitted to out-of-frame rearrangements, and checked the results against IGoR. A later analysis scored TCR-TCR, TCR-HLA and TCR-CMV co-occurrence with hypergeometric tests, applying a repertoire-size bias correction to TCR pairs. A later analysis estimated false discovery rates by permuting HLA or CMV assignments 20 times. A later analysis grouped co-occurring TCRs with DBSCAN, adding TCRdist sequence similarity when clustering within HLA-allele-positive subsets. Repertoires with fewer than 30,000 or more than 120,000 public chains were left out of co-occurrence clustering, as were five repertoires with anomalous nucleotide sharing. Sourced from immuneACCESS, this table was stored by TCRdb with only in-frame sequences that have V and J called. A share of the clones is absent; for the studies checked, an unresolved V gene accounts for under half, and the remainder has no known explanation. The V and J calls and clone size come from that table; D and trimming were worked out from the DNA. The table for this sample records about 32,000 clones. Less than 6% of the sample rests with the top ten.

Including the terminal cysteine and phenylalanine, the CDR3 comprises 13 residues. Of the read, only the CDR3 DNA is kept; its 39 bases are in frame from base 1. CDR1 and CDR2 (MNHEY, SVGAGI) derive from the germline V gene. V is trimmed back by 2 bases and J by 9 bases, and the junction contains 4 bases that no gene match accounts for. In total, just over 650 healthy bone marrow donors made up the cohort. At the time of sampling, all cohort members were nominally healthy, though unrecorded immune exposures were likely present. The donor was CMV seronegative and belonged to the group of around 400 seronegative cohort members. Each donor provided a peripheral blood sample, and peripheral blood mononuclear cells were used for TCR beta sequencing. Genomic DNA was extracted from the blood cell samples with the Qiagen DNeasy Blood Extraction Kit. What the research found in general, with its limitations: A further reported finding was that TCR beta sequences accurately predicted the HLA-A and HLA-B alleles for most subjects in the first cohort. A total of 150 or so TCR beta chains were listed by the study as associated with cytomegalovirus. The presence/absence analyses assumed that sequencing depth was roughly uniform across donors, and that assumption may not be true. A later analysis found that most CMV-associated TCR beta chains appeared HLA-restricted, with HLA associations seemingly driven largely by CMV exposure. CMV serostatus was the only immune exposure information available for the cohort. The cohort was sequenced for TCR beta chains only, and without alpha or paired-chain data the features that could be detected were limited. In a later analysis, HLA-associated TCR beta chains were found to be more clonally expanded and to have lower generation probabilities than equally common non-associated chains. In an earlier analysis of approximately 600 of the donors, most TCR beta V segments were observed in productive rearrangements about 87% or about 30% of the time, broadly matching IMGT annotations. The classifier was reported to diagnose cytomegalovirus status with high specificity and sensitivity in both the original cohort and the validation cohort. In a later analysis, TCR association rates were found to vary across HLA loci, with the most associated TCRs seen for DRB1 alleles and the fewest for HLA-C alleles. Correlated functional status among segregating V segments might reflect linkage disequilibrium, but an unknown experimental factor could not be ruled out. In a later analysis, some 17,000 TCR beta sequences were associated with specific HLA alleles at a false discovery rate of 0.05. Most TCR sequences were seen in very few donors, while some public TCRs were found in many individuals. A few of the identified cytomegalovirus-associated TCR beta chains were confirmed in vitro to be specific for cytomegalovirus antigens. In a later analysis, several top co-occurrence clusters were reported to appear linked to parvovirus B19, influenza, CMV and Epstein-Barr virus. Because counts were too low, seventeen rarely observed V segments, including chromosome 9 orphons, were left out of the earlier analysis of 500 to 650 of the donors. The 87-base-pair reads could not distinguish some IMGT-functional V segments, including TRBV6-2 and TRBV6-3, so those segments were excluded. An association between a missense DCLRE1C variant and V-gene and J-gene trimming of TCR beta chains was found in a later genetic analysis and replicated in an independent cohort. According to the authors, the approach could potentially be generalized to other disease states and immunological phenotypes. A later genetic analysis reported fewer N-insertions in productive TCRs among donors in an Asian-associated ancestry cluster than the roughly 620-donor mean. When HLA alleles, especially DR and DQ, strongly co-occurred, attributing TCR associations to individual alleles was difficult. HLA typing was unavailable for some donors at each locus, so association tests used only the typed subset. A cluster of highly shared sequence variants was judged likely to represent a technical artifact of the sequencing pipeline.

With respect to this clone: Its antigen remains unidentified.

Sequenced sample: PBMCs. The chain employs TRBV6-5 and TRBJ2-1, with TRBD2 identical over 7 junction bases. This sequence was found in a female donor in good health and CMV-seronegative. In nucleotides, the sequence is TGTGCCAGCAGTTACAACGGGGGGACTGAGCAGTTCTTC. Translated, this is CASSYNGGTEQFF.